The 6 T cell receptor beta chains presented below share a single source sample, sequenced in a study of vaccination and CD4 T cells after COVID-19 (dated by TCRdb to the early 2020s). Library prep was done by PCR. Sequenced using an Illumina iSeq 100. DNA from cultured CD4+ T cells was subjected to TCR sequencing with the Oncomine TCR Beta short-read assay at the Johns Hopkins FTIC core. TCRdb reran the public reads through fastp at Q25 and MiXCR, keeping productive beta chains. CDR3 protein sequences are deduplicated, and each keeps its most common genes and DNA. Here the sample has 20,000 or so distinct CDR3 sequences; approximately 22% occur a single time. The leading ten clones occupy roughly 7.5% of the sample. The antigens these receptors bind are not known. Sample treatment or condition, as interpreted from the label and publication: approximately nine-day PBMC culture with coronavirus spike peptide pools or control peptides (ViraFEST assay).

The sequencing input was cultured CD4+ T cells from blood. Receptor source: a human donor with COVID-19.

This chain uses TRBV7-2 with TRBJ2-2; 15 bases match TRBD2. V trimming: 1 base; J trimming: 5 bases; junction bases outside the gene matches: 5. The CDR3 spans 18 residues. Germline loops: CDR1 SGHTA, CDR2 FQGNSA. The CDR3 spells CASSLGPGLAGGTGELFF. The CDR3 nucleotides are TGTGCCAGCAGCTTAGGGCCGGGACTAGCGGGGGGTACCGGGGAGCTGTTTTTT.

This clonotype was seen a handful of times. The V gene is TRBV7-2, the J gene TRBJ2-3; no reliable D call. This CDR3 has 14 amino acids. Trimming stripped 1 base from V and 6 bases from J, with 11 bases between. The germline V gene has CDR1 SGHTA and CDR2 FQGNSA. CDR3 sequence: CASSLDKGSDTQYF. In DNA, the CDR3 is TGTGCCAGCAGCTTAGATAAGGGTTCGGATACGCAGTATTTT. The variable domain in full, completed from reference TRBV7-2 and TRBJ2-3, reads GAGVSQSPSNKVTEKGKDVELRCDPISGHTALYWYRQSLGQGLEFLIYFQGNSAPDKSGLPSDRFSAERTGGSVSTLTIQRTQQEDSAVYLCASSLDKGSDTQYFGPGTRLTVL.

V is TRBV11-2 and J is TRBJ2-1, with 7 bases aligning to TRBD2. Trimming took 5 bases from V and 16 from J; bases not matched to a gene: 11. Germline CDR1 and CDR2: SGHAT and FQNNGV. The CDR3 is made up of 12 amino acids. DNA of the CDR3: TGTGCCAGCAGCCGAACTGGGCGGGGGACCTTCTTC. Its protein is CASSRTGRGTFF.

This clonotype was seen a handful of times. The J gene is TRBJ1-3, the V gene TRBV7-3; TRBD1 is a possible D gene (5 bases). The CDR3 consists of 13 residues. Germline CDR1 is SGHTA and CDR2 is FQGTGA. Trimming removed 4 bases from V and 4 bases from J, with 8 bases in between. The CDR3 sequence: CASSWGRGNTIYF. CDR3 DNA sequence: TGTGCCAGCAGCTGGGGACGAGGAAACACCATATATTTT.

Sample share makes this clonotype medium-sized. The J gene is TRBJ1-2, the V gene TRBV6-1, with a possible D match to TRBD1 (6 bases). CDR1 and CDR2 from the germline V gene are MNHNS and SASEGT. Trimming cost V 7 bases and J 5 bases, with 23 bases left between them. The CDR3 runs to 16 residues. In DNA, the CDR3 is TGTGCCAGCACCCGACGCCAGAGGGGGGTCGGGTATGGCTACACCTTC. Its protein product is CASTRRQRGVGYGYTF.

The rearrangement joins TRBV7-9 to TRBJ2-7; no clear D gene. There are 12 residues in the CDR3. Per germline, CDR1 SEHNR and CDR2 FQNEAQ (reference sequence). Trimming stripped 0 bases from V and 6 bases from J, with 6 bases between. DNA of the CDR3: TGTGCCAGCAGCTTAGCGAAAGGCGAGCAGTACTTC. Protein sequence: CASSLAKGEQYF.